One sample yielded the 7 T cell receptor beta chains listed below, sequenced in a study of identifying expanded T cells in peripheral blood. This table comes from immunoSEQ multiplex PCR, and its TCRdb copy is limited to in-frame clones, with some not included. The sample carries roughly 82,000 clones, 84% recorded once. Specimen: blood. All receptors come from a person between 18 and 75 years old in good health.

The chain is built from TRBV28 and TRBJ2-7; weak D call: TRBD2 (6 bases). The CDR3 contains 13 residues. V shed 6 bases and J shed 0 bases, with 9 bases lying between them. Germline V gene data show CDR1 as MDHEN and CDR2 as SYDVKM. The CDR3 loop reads CASRERASYEQYF. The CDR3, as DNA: TGTGCCAGCAGGGAGCGGGCCTCCTACGAGCAGTACTTC.

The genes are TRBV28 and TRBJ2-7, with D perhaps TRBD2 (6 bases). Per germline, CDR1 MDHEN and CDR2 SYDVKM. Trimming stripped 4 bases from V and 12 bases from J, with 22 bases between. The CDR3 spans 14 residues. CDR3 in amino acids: CASSSPGTPTPGYF. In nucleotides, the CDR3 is TGTGCCAGCAGTTCCCCCGGGACTCCCACACCTGGGTACTTC.

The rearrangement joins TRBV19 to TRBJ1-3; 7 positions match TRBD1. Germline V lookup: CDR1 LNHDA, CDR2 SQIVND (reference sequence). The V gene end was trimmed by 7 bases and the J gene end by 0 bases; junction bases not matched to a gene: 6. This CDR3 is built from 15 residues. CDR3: CASTQDRASGNTIYF. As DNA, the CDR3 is TGTGCCAGTACCCAAGACAGGGCCTCTGGAAACACCATATATTTT.

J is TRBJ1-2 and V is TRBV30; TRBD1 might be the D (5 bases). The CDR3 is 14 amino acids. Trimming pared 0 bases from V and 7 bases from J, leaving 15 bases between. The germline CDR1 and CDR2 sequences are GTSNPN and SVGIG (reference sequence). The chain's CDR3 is CAWSVAGYFGGYTF. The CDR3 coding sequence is TGTGCCTGGAGTGTCGCAGGGTATTTTGGTGGCTACACCTTC.

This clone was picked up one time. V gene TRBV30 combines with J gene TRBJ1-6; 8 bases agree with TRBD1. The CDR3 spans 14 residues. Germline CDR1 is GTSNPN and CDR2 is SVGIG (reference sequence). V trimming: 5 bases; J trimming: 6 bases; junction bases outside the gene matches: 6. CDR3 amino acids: CAWEPGQANSPLHF. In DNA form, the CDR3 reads TGTGCCTGGGAGCCGGGACAGGCTAATTCACCCCTCCACTTT. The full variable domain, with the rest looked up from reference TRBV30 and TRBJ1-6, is SQTIHQWPATLVQPVGSPLSLECTVEGTSNPNLYWYRQAAGRGLQLLFYSVGIGQISSEVPQNLSASRPQDRQFILSSKKLLLSDSGFYLCAWEPGQANSPLHFGNGTRLTVT.

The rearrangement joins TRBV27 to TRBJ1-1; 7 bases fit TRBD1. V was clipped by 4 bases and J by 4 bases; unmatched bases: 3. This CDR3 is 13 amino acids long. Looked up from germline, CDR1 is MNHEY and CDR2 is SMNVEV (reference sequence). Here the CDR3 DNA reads TGTGCCAGCAGTTCCTCAGGGGGCACTGAAGCTTTCTTT. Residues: CASSSSGGTEAFF.

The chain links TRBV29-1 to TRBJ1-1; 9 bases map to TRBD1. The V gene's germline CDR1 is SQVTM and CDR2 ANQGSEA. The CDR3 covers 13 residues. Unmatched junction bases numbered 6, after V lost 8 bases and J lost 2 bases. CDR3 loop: CSLQGALNTEAFF. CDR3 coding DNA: TGCAGCCTACAGGGGGCCCTCAACACTGAAGCTTTCTTT.